By its share, the clone carrying this T cell receptor (beta chain) is medium-sized. What it binds is not known. The data derive from a study of spatial heterogeneity in lung cancer. Overall study results and limits: Tumoral mutation counts were tracked by counts of expanded intratumoral alpha and beta TCRs.

One entry per CDR3 protein results from TCRdb running MiXCR on the 5' RACE reads. The data hold a few thousand distinct CDR3 sequences, with roughly 9% observed a single time. Germline CDR1 and CDR2: MNHEY and SVGAGI. Trimming took off 5 bases at V and 4 bases at J, with 8 bases between the two ends. The CDR3 consists of 13 residues. The time point: sample taken at primary tumor resection. This sequence was found in a female donor with early-stage non-small cell lung cancer. The gene calls are TRBV6-5 and TRBJ2-2; no reliable D call. Sequencing was performed on lung tumor tissue, taken at surgery. This CDR3 reads CASSPRSTGELFF. For the CDR3, the DNA is TGTGCCAGCAGTCCCCGGAGCACCGGGGAGCTGTTTTTT.